This T cell receptor (beta chain) was profiled in a study of shared T cell receptors in the human thymus (dated by TCRdb to the early 2020s). Background on the whole study: The study investigated the way shared, self-reactive T-cell receptor alpha chains are produced in the human thymus.

Concerning this clone itself: This receptor's antigen is unknown. Nothing much larger sits one base from this clone, and base qualities are not available.

The V and J ends are trimmed by 4 bases and 5 bases, leaving 8 bases between them. CDR3 length: 11 amino acids, cysteine to phenylalanine. This entry keeps only the CDR3 DNA: 33 bases, framed from base 1. CDR1 and CDR2, looked up from the germline V gene (reference sequence), are GTSNPN and SVGIG. The library relied on the immunoSEQ multiplex PCR assay. Held by TCRdb, this immuneACCESS table contains in-frame sequences only and omits some clones. Under half of the omission traces to an unresolved V gene where checked; the cause of the rest is unknown. The sample contains about 710,000 clones, approximately 87% of them found a single time. The leading ten clones occupy roughly 0.0086% of the sample. Another study also made use of these data, one on human thymus T cells. That second report states: Immunologically healthy infants undergoing open corrective cardiac surgery for congenital heart defects in Finland were used as donors. The thymus tissue came from surgical resects taken out during corrective cardiac surgery. Usage of V and J gene segments appeared to be biased in both the thymic and the peripheral blood repertoires. Highly overlapping thymic TCR repertoires among unrelated individuals were reported in the related research. The study described the TCR alpha and beta repertoires in about eight infant thymus samples and four matching peripheral blood samples. Donor ages ranging from about 6 to 244 days were recorded, and more than five male and a couple of female infants were included in the cohort. Thymocytes were released mechanically from tissue and stored at -70 °C as pellets of 10-30 million cells. A QIAsymphony instrument was used to extract genomic DNA from the frozen cell pellets. TCRB and TCRAD loci were amplified from a standardized quantity of quality-controlled genomic DNA using the immunoSEQ multiplex PCR assay. The amplicons covered the V(D)J region and were long enough to include the CDR3 and to identify the V and J genes. The commercial immunoSEQ service was used to sequence amplicons on an Illumina platform. Primer bias and sequencing errors were corrected using previously described methods, and TCRAD and TCRB definitions followed the IMGT database. Analysis of the repertoires was done with immunoSEQ Analyzer 3.0 and VDJTools and included basic statistics, V/J segment usage, diversity estimates, rarefaction and pairwise overlap. Diversity was estimated using the Chao1, ChaoE, Efron-Thisted, Shannon and inverse Simpson indices, and was also estimated on datasets down-sampled to the size of the smallest sample. Repertoire overlap was determined by strict matching of CDR3 nucleotide sequence, V gene and J gene, and Jaccard-based multidimensional scaling clustering was applied. On average, thymus samples yielded around 810,000 unique TCRB clonotypes, whereas blood samples yielded some 80,000.

The clonotype was recovered from a boy in the first two years of life with a congenital heart defect. Donor details come from another sample of the same person, matched by shared clones. The chain is encoded by TRBV30 joined to TRBJ2-5; the D gene is unclear. The sequencing sample was made of thymocytes. CDR3 protein: CAWIRSETQYF. The nucleotide sequence reads TGTGCCTGGATCAGGTCGGAGACCCAGTACTTC.